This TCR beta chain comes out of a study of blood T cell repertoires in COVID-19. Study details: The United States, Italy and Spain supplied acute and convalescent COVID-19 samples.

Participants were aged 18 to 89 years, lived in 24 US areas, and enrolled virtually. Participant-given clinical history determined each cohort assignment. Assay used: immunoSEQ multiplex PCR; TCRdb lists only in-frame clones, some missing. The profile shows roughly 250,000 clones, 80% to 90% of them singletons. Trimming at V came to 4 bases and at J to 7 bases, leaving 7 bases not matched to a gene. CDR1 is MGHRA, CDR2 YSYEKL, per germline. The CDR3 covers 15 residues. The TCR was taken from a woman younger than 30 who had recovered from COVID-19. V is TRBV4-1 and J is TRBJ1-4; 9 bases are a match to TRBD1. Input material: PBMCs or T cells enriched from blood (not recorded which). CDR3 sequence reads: CASSLPGQGGEKLFF. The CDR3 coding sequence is TGCGCCAGCAGCCTTCCGGGACAGGGAGGTGAAAAACTGTTTTTT.